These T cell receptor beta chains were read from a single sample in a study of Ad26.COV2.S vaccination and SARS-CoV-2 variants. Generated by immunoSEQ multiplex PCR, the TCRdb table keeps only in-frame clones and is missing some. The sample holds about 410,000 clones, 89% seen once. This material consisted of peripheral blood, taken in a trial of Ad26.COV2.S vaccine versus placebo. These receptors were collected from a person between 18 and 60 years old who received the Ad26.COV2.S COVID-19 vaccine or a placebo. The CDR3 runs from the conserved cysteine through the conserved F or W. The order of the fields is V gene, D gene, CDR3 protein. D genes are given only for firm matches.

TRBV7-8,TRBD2,CASSLLIAGEQFF
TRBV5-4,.,CASSLAQEATQYF
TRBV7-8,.,CASSRDTSYEQYF
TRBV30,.,CAWDKPDNTEAFF
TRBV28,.,CASSLEGPRRVKLFF
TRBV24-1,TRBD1,CATSDHDRGGETQYF
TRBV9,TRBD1,CASSPGLGQGRDTEAFF
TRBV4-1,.,CASSQGQAKNTEAFF
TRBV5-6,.,CASSRTVNEQYF
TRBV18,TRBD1,CASSLGTGASGQPQHF
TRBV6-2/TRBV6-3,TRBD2,CASSYGLASAEQFF
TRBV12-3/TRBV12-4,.,CASSLGRNDGYTF
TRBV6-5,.,CASSYSEVLNTEAFF
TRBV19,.,CASSRGGGELFF
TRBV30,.,CAWASGTSVRNEQFF
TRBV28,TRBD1,CASSSDRGGDTEAFF
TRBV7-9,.,CASSFIGNYEQYF
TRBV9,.,CASSVSGLKGNTIYF
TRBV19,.,CASSGGRGQETQYF
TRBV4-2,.,CASSQATGTDTQYF
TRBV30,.,CAWMGTTYEQYF
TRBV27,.,CASSRLGQETQYF
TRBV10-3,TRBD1,CAIRDQGANGNTIYF
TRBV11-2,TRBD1,CASSLGWGDRVNQPQHF
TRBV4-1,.,CASTDRVSYNEQFF
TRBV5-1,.,CASSQNGLISTDTQYF
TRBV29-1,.,CSASQRYEQYF
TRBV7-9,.,CASSLDSRGVNIQYF
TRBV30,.,CAWMRQGWYGYTF
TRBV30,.,CAWSNYRTRYEQYF
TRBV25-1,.,CASSGRRPTGYNEQFF
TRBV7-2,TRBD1,CASSFQGGGEKLFF
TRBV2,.,CASSDLPGEAWDGTDTQYF
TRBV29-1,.,CSVTNGLERETQYF
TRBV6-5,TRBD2,CASRRGTGELFF
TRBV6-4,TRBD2,CASSDVVAGESETQYF
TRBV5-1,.,CASSFDGNTEAFF
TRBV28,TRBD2,CASSQSGLAPSYEQYF
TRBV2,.,CASSDWETQYF
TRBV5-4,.,CASSLNAGLYEQYF
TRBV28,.,CASSDPGQGEGEKLFF
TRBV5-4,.,CASSSWGARDEQYF
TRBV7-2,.,CASSAAIQETQYF
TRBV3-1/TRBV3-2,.,CASSQNRAPGNTIYF
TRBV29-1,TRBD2,CSVLAGVNTGELFF
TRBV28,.,CASSTREGGYTF
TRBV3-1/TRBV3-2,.,CASSQEAGPHYGYTF
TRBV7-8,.,CASSFPVGGGNPNEQFF
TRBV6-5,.,CASSRRQTHQPQHF
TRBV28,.,CASTLDWAYGYTF
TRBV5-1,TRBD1,CASTTAGTANNEQFF
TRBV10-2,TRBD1,CASGNRGNTEAFF